These 21 T cell receptor beta chains were all obtained from the same sample, sequenced in a study of T cells in Graves' hyperthyroidism and ophthalmopathy. Amplified TCR beta CDR3 regions came from RNA transcripts. TCR CDR3 underwent first-round RT-PCR with the HTBI primer set. MiXCR, applied by TCRdb to the multiplex PCR reads, yields one record per CDR3 protein. The profile shows around 800,000 distinct CDR3 sequences, approximately 40% of them singletons. The sequenced sample consisted of blood. The receptors originated from a man aged 18 to 30 with Graves' hyperthyroidism.

The chain couples TRBV7-2 to TRBJ2-7; D is perhaps TRBD1 (6 bases). The CDR3 is 14 residues long. V was shortened by 5 bases and J by 4 bases, with 15 bases between the two germline ends. Per germline, CDR1 SGHTA and CDR2 FQGNSA. The CDR3 region has the DNA TGTGCCAGCAGCCGACCAGGGGCCCGATACGAGCAGTACTTC. Encoded protein: CASSRPGARYEQYF. The full variable domain, its missing parts supplied by reference TRBV7-2 and TRBJ2-7, is GAGVSQSPSNKVTEKGKDVELRCDPISGHTALYWYRQSLGQGLEFLIYFQGNSAPDKSGLPSDRFSAERTGGSVSTLTIQRTQQEDSAVYLCASSRPGARYEQYFGPGTRLTVT.

This clonotype was found a few times. The chain links TRBV7-3 to TRBJ1-6; tentative D call: TRBD1 (6 bases). The ends were cut back, 6 bases at V and 17 bases at J, with 26 bases in the middle. Looked up from germline, CDR1 is SGHTA and CDR2 is FQGTGA. This CDR3 is built from 15 residues. The CDR3 bases are TGTGCCAGCAGTATGGGGGGCACAGGAACATGGGGATTCCACTTT. Its translation is CASSMGGTGTWGFHF.

The chain employs TRBV11-1 and TRBJ1-6, with TRBD1 matching 10 bases. The V gene end was trimmed by 5 bases and the J gene end by 8 bases; junction bases not matched to a gene: 9. Germline V gene data show CDR1 as SGHAT and CDR2 as FQDESV (reference sequence). CDR3 length: 16 residues. This CDR3 is CASSHTDRGPDSPLHF. CDR3 coding DNA: TGTGCCAGCAGCCACACCGACAGGGGGCCGGATTCACCCCTCCACTTT.

This clonotype was detected a few times. This rearrangement joins TRBV12-3 or TRBV12-4 to TRBJ1-2, with 10 positions matching TRBD1. V shed 7 bases, J shed 7 bases, and the junction held 9 bases outside the gene matches. This CDR3 comprises 14 residues. The chain's CDR3 is CASTLVDRGGGYTF. The DNA of the CDR3 is TGTGCCAGCACCCTCGTGGACAGGGGGGGTGGCTACACCTTC.

This clonotype occurred many times. The V gene is TRBV20-1, the J gene TRBJ1-5, with D uncertain. This CDR3 spans 13 amino acids. CDR1 and CDR2 from the germline V gene are DFQATT and SNEGSKA (reference sequence). V lost 0 bases, J lost 11 bases, and 14 bases lay in between. The DNA for the CDR3 is TGCAGTGCTAGAGATCAAAGGCTCCGAGCCCAGCATTTT. It codes for CSARDQRLRAQHF.

This clonotype has ten or more counts. This chain uses TRBV24-1 with TRBJ1-2; TRBD1 is a possible D gene (6 bases). Deletions cut 3 bases from V and 5 bases from J, with 9 bases between. This CDR3 has 13 amino acids. CDR1 and CDR2 from the germline V gene are KGHDR and SFDVKD. Here the CDR3 DNA reads TGTGCCACCAGTGATCCACAGGGATATGGCTACACCTTC. This codes for CATSDPQGYGYTF.

This clonotype was observed many times. The chain recombines TRBV7-2 with TRBJ2-7, with 8 bases lining up with TRBD1. The V and J ends lost 5 bases and 5 bases, in that order; junction bases with no gene match: 11. Germline CDR1 reads SGHTA; CDR2 reads FQGNSA. The CDR3 spans 15 residues. In nucleotides, the CDR3 is TGTGCCAGCAGCCGACGGGCAGGGGGCATCGACGAGCAGTACTTC. It yields the protein CASSRRAGGIDEQYF. The entire variable domain, with the rest obtained from reference TRBV7-2 and TRBJ2-7, is as follows: GAGVSQSPSNKVTEKGKDVELRCDPISGHTALYWYRQSLGQGLEFLIYFQGNSAPDKSGLPSDRFSAERTGGSVSTLTIQRTQQEDSAVYLCASSRRAGGIDEQYFGPGTRLTVT.

In this sample, this clonotype turned up a few times. CDR3 nucleotide sequence: TGTGCCACCCGGGAGGGACTAGCGACCAAGCAGTACTTC. Protein sequence: CATREGLATKQYF. The rearrangement joins TRBV19 to TRBJ2-7; TRBD2 matches at 10 bases. J lost 8 bases, V lost 10 bases, and 11 bases had no gene match. CDR1 and CDR2 from the germline V gene are LNHDA and SQIVND (reference sequence). This CDR3 spans 13 amino acids.

This clonotype has ten or more counts. The chain recombines TRBV19 with TRBJ1-1, with D unclear. CDR1 is LNHDA and CDR2 is SQIVND in the germline V gene (reference sequence). This CDR3 is 11 amino acids long. V lost 9 bases and J 4 bases, leaving 9 bases between the germline ends. CDR3 in DNA: TGTGCCAGCAGTGTCGGCACTGAAGCTTTCTTT. Amino acids: CASSVGTEAFF.

This chain links TRBV6-6 with TRBJ1-4, with unresolved D. Germline V lookup: CDR1 MNHNY, CDR2 SVGAGI (reference sequence). The CDR3 length is 14 residues. Trimming took off 5 bases at V and 4 bases at J, with 11 bases between the two ends. DNA of the CDR3: TGTGCCAGCAGTCCACAGCTATTTAATGAAAAACTGTTTTTT. It translates to CASSPQLFNEKLFF.

In this sample, this clonotype turned up a few times. V usage is TRBV12-3 or TRBV12-4 and J usage is TRBJ2-5; TRBD1 aligns across 7 bases. The V and J ends lost 1 base and 1 base, in that order; junction bases with no gene match: 12. The CDR3 runs 18 residues. The CDR3 bases are TGTGCCAGCAGTTTAGTTGCGGGTCTAGGGGACAGCCAAGAGACCCAGTACTTC. It is translated as CASSLVAGLGDSQETQYF.

This clonotype was seen repeatedly, ten times or more. This rearrangement joins TRBV12-3 or TRBV12-4 to TRBJ1-5, with 7 bases identical to TRBD1. The CDR3 contains 14 residues. V was clipped by 7 bases and J by 4 bases; unmatched bases: 7. The CDR3 region has the DNA TGTGCCAGCACCCCGGGACAGTCAAATCAGCCCCAGCATTTT. The encoded protein is CASTPGQSNQPQHF.

This clonotype was observed a few times. This chain connects TRBV19 to TRBJ1-1, with D uncertain. Germline V CDR1 and CDR2: LNHDA, SQIVND (reference sequence). V gave up 9 bases and J gave up 4 bases, with 21 bases separating them. This CDR3 is built from 15 residues. Here the CDR3 reads CASSLGWAGSTEAFF. CDR3 sequence (DNA): TGTGCCAGCAGCTTGGGATGGGCGGGGAGCACTGAAGCTTTCTTT.

V gene TRBV6-1 combines with J gene TRBJ1-1; D may be TRBD1 (6 bases). V shed 5 bases and J shed 0 bases, with 13 bases lying between them. This CDR3 is 15 amino acids long. Germline lookup yields CDR1 MNHNS and CDR2 SASEGT. In nucleotides, the CDR3 is TGTGCCAGCAGTCCCCGGACAGATTTGAACACTGAAGCTTTCTTT. It specifies CASSPRTDLNTEAFF.

V usage is TRBV12-3 or TRBV12-4 and J usage is TRBJ1-2; a possible D gene is TRBD1 (5 bases). With 4 bases removed from V and 4 bases from J, the gap between germline ends came to 13 bases. This CDR3 is 14 amino acids long. CDR3 nucleotide sequence: TGTGCCAGCAGTTCCCCCAGGGTCCTCTATGGCTACACCTTC. This gives the protein CASSSPRVLYGYTF.

This clonotype was seen only a few times. This chain uses TRBV14 with TRBJ1-4, with TRBD1 matching over 7 bases. The junction had 3 bases not matched to a gene; V was cut back by 3 bases and J by 5 bases. Germline CDR1 SGHDN, CDR2 FVKESK. CDR3 length: 14 amino acids. Here the CDR3 DNA reads TGTGCCAGCAGCCAGGGACAGCGGAATGAAAAACTGTTTTTT. This codes for CASSQGQRNEKLFF.

This clonotype was recorded many times. The chain joins TRBV6-5 to TRBJ2-7; tentatively, D is TRBD1 (5 bases). CDR3 size: 15 residues. The V end lost 5 bases, the J end lost 3 bases, and 17 bases lay between the germline ends. CDR1 is MNHEY and CDR2 is SVGAGI in the germline V gene. In DNA form, the CDR3 reads TGTGCCAGCAGTGAAGGGCAGGGCGGTTTCTACGAGCAGTACTTC. As protein: CASSEGQGGFYEQYF.

The chain employs TRBV4-2 and TRBJ2-2; D is unresolved. Trimming removed 0 bases at V and 1 base at J, with 18 bases between. There are 19 residues in the CDR3. CDR1 is LGHNA, CDR2 YNFKEQ, per germline. The CDR3 DNA reads as TGTGCCAGCAGCCAAGAAGGGAAGAATCACTTCCAGAACACCGGGGAGCTGTTTTTT. Its protein is CASSQEGKNHFQNTGELFF.

This clonotype was seen only a few times. V usage is TRBV20-1 and J usage is TRBJ2-7; the match to TRBD1 covers 7 bases. Germline assignment: CDR1 DFQATT and CDR2 SNEGSKA (reference sequence). V gave up 6 bases and J gave up 2 bases; unmatched junction bases: 10. The CDR3 totals 14 residues. The CDR3 bases are TGCAGTGCCCCTCGACAGGGTCCCCCCTACGAGCAGTACTTC. It yields the protein CSAPRQGPPYEQYF.

The CDR3 nucleotides are TGTGCCAGCAGTCGCGGCGGGGCGGAGACCCAGTACTTC. Translation gives CASSRGGAETQYF. The chain links TRBV7-9 to TRBJ2-5; D is possibly TRBD2 (6 bases). Germline V CDR1 and CDR2: SEHNR, FQNEAQ (reference sequence). The CDR3 is 13 amino acids. V dropped 6 bases and J dropped 5 bases, with 13 bases sitting between them.

Ten or more counts support this clonotype. The V and J genes are TRBV19 and TRBJ1-5; D gene uncertain. In germline, CDR1 is LNHDA, CDR2 SQIVND (reference sequence). The V and J ends lost 5 bases and 7 bases respectively, with 9 bases between them. CDR3 length: 12 residues. CDR3 nucleotides: TGTGCCAGTAGTTCCCCGGACCAGCCCCAGCATTTT. Translated, it gives CASSSPDQPQHF.